These 18 T cell receptor beta chains share one sample of origin, sequenced in a study of cytomegalovirus exposure and HLA in healthy donors. The PCR employed 60 Vbeta primers together with 13 Jbeta primers. Some clones are missing from TCRdb's copy, which holds only in-frame ones; the method was immunoSEQ multiplex PCR. Counted here are fewer than 140,000 clones, more than 70% occurring once; the ten biggest clones make up roughly 2.5%. Material: PBMCs. These receptors came from a man aged 40-50 years in good health and CMV-seronegative.

The chain joins TRBV6-1 to TRBJ2-1; 15 bases agree with TRBD2. The ends lost 7 bases at V and 8 bases at J; junction bases unmatched: 6. CDR1 MNHNS and CDR2 SASEGT come from the germline V gene. This CDR3 has 15 amino acids. The CDR3 here is CASIRTSGGVYEQFF. The DNA for the CDR3 is TGTGCCAGCATCCGGACTAGCGGGGGGGTCTATGAGCAGTTCTTC.

V gene TRBV11-2 combines with J gene TRBJ1-1; no firm D call. CDR1 and CDR2 from the germline V gene are SGHAT and FQNNGV. The CDR3 is 14 residues long. V lost 4 bases and J lost 0, with 9 bases in between. The CDR3, as DNA: TGTGCCAGCAGCTCTATACGGGTGAACACTGAAGCTTTCTTT. This codes for CASSSIRVNTEAFF.

This clone was recorded a few times. The chain couples TRBV2 to TRBJ2-5; D possibly corresponds to TRBD1 (5 bases). The CDR3 runs 13 residues. Germline values: CDR1 SNHLY, CDR2 FYNNEI. The V end was cut by 6 bases, the J end by 2 bases, with 10 bases between. The CDR3, as DNA: TGTGCCAGCAGGGCACAGGTTCAAGAGACCCAGTACTTC. Its translation is CASRAQVQETQYF. Full variable domain (outside the CDR3, taken from reference TRBV2 and TRBJ2-5): EPEVTQTPSHQVTQMGQEVILRCVPISNHLYFYWYRQILGQKVEFLVSFYNNEISEKSEIFDDQFSVERPDGSNFTLKIRSTKLEDSAMYFCASRAQVQETQYFGPGTRLLVL.

This sequence joins TRBV19 and TRBJ1-2; 7 nucleotides match TRBD1. CDR1 and CDR2 (germline): LNHDA, SQIVND (reference sequence). The trim removed 5 bases at V and 5 bases at J, leaving 11 bases unmatched. The CDR3 loop spans 15 amino acids. The chain's CDR3 is CASSGPGTVEYGYTF. Here the CDR3 DNA reads TGTGCCAGTAGTGGTCCCGGGACAGTAGAGTATGGCTACACCTTC.

The chain employs TRBV2 and TRBJ2-7; 11 positions match TRBD2. This CDR3 spans 14 amino acids. CDR1 SNHLY and CDR2 FYNNEI come from the germline V gene. The V gene end was trimmed by 6 bases and the J gene end by 2 bases; junction bases not matched to a gene: 3. The CDR3 region has the DNA TGTGCCAGCAGGACTAGCGGGACCGCCTACGAGCAGTACTTC. It specifies CASRTSGTAYEQYF.

The rearrangement links TRBV4-2 to TRBJ2-5; the D gene is possibly TRBD1 (6 bases). V was shortened by 1 base and J by 4 bases, with 13 bases between the two germline ends. Per the germline V gene, CDR1 is LGHNA and CDR2 is YNFKEQ. CDR3 length: 15 residues. CDR3 sequence (DNA): TGTGCCAGCAGCCAAGTGCAGGGGTTTGGAGAGACCCAGTACTTC. Protein product: CASSQVQGFGETQYF.

The chain combines TRBV27 with TRBJ2-3; a weak D match, TRBD2 (6 bases). Germline V gene sequence: CDR1 MNHEY, CDR2 SMNVEV (reference sequence). V was pared by 0 bases and J by 8 bases, with 18 bases between. The CDR3 is 16 amino acids. CDR3 DNA: TGTGCCAGCAGTTTATCGGGCGGGGTTTTGTCGGGTACGCAGTATTTT. Translated: CASSLSGGVLSGTQYF.

The CDR3: CASSQQGQNTEAFF. DNA of the CDR3: TGTGCCAGCAGCCAACAGGGGCAGAACACTGAAGCTTTCTTT. The rearrangement uses TRBV6-5 and TRBJ1-1; 7 bases align to TRBD1. The CDR3 contains 14 residues. The V gene end was trimmed by 6 bases and the J gene end by 1 base; junction bases not matched to a gene: 5. CDR1 is MNHEY and CDR2 is SVGAGI in the germline V gene.

Concerning this clone: Compared with germline, one end of the junction differs, possibly owing to a read error. V usage is TRBV7-9 and J usage is TRBJ1-1; tentative D call: TRBD1 (6 bases). The length of the CDR3 is 12 residues. CDR1 SEHNR and CDR2 FQNEAQ come from the germline V gene (reference sequence). The CDR3 sequence is CSSIPGGAAAFF. DNA for the CDR3: TGTTCCAGCATCCCGGGGGGGGCCGCAGCTTTCTTT.

The V gene is TRBV5-1, the J gene TRBJ2-5; 12 positions match TRBD1. With 4 bases clipped from V and 5 bases from J, the junction kept 9 bases outside the gene matches. This CDR3 contains 16 residues. Germline lookup yields CDR1 SGHRS and CDR2 YFSETQ. CDR3 sequence: CASSQGQGAVKETQYF. CDR3 sequence (DNA): TGCGCCAGCAGCCAGGGACAGGGGGCAGTGAAGGAGACCCAGTACTTC.

CDR3 in amino acids: CASTLPGGPDTQYF. The CDR3 DNA reads as TGTGCCAGCACGCTACCGGGGGGGCCCGATACGCAGTATTTT. V gene TRBV2 combines with J gene TRBJ2-3; the match to TRBD2 covers 8 bases. Germline values: CDR1 SNHLY, CDR2 FYNNEI. The junction had 9 bases not matched to a gene; V was cut back by 7 bases and J by 6 bases. The CDR3 contains 14 residues.

This chain uses TRBV29-1 with TRBJ2-5; TRBD1 aligns across 10 bases. The last part of the DNA fits TRBJ2-7 better; the J call may be wrong. Germline-derived CDR1 and CDR2 are SQVTM and ANQGSEA. The CDR3 extends over 17 amino acids. CDR3 sequence (DNA): TGCAGCGTTGAGGCTCCTGGGGCGGGACAGGGGACCTACGAGCAGTACTTC. Protein: CSVEAPGAGQGTYEQYF.

V is TRBV13 and J is TRBJ2-1; tentatively, D is TRBD2 (5 bases). V was trimmed by 2 bases and J by 0 bases, leaving 14 bases between them. Germline CDR1 is PRHDT and CDR2 is FYEKMQ (reference sequence). The CDR3 has 17 residues. CDR3 protein: CASSLLRAVSSYNEQFF. In DNA, the CDR3 is TGTGCCAGCAGCTTATTGAGGGCAGTGAGCTCCTACAATGAGCAGTTCTTC.

The chain joins TRBV6-6 to TRBJ1-5, with a weak D call TRBD1 (5 bases). This CDR3 comprises 15 residues. Germline CDR1 reads MNHNY; CDR2 reads SVGAGI (reference sequence). CDR3 amino acids: CAGADNTNSNQPQHF. The CDR3 nucleotides read TGTGCTGGGGCAGATAACACTAATAGCAATCAGCCCCAGCATTTT.

The gene calls are TRBV7-2 and TRBJ2-5, with a possible D match to TRBD2 (6 bases). The V gene's germline CDR1 is SGHTA and CDR2 FQGNSA. CDR3 length: 16 residues. Deletions cut 0 bases from V and 5 bases from J, with 16 bases between. The CDR3 DNA reads TGTGCCAGCAGCTTAGCGCTAGTCCTAGCGAGGGAGACCCAGTACTTC. Its protein is CASSLALVLARETQYF.

This clone was seen just once. This chain links TRBV9 with TRBJ1-1; the D gene is possibly TRBD1 (5 bases). Per germline, CDR1 SGDLS and CDR2 YYNGEE. Trimming took off 0 bases at V and 2 bases at J, with 17 bases between the two ends. The CDR3 is 17 residues long. DNA for the CDR3: TGTGCCAGCAGCGTAGTAAGGTGGGGGGATAGTAACACTGAAGCTTTCTTT. Translating it yields CASSVVRWGDSNTEAFF. Full variable domain (missing parts from reference TRBV9 and TRBJ1-1): DSGVTQTPKHLITATGQRVTLRCSPRSGDLSVYWYQQSLDQGLQFLIQYYNGEERAKGNILERFSAQQFPDLHSELNLSSLELGDSALYFCASSVVRWGDSNTEAFFGQGTRLTVV.

The V call is TRBV7-9, the J call TRBJ2-1, with 9 bases identical to TRBD2. J gave up 4 bases and V 4 bases, and 8 bases lay outside the gene matches. The CDR3 runs 16 residues. Germline CDR1 is SEHNR and CDR2 is FQNEAQ (reference sequence). The CDR3 sequence: CASSSNLAGPYNEQFF. CDR3 coding DNA: TGTGCCAGCAGCTCCAATCTAGCGGGGCCTTACAATGAGCAGTTCTTC.

The chain couples TRBV6-1 to TRBJ1-2; D is unclear. The CDR3 contains 14 residues. Germline loops: CDR1 MNHNS, CDR2 SASEGT. The V end lost 6 bases, the J end lost 8 bases, and 19 bases lay between the germline ends. The CDR3 region has the DNA TGTGCCAGCAGATTAGAAGCCTCGGGGAGCGGCTACACCTTC. It translates to CASRLEASGSGYTF.